A single sample gave rise to the 17 T cell receptor beta chains below, sequenced in a study of blood T cells in healthy people across ages. A second PCR, run for about 6 to 12 cycles, used a sample-barcoded 5' primer plus a J-beta primer mix. TCRdb re-called the 5' RACE reads with MiXCR, one entry per CDR3 protein. Of 750,000 or so distinct CDR3 sequences in the sample, around a quarter were seen once. The sample also formed part of further work on T cells of mothers and their children.

Input material: blood. These receptors were obtained from a boy younger than 18 in good health.

This clonotype has more than one count but fewer than ten. V is TRBV6-2 or TRBV6-3 and J is TRBJ2-5; the D gene is possibly TRBD1 (5 bases). Germline CDR1 and CDR2: MNHEY and SVGEGT. Trimming cost V 5 bases and J 5 bases, with 15 bases left between them. This CDR3 contains 14 residues. CDR3: CASSHLAKGETQYF. CDR3 DNA: TGTGCCAGCAGTCACCTTGCAAAGGGGGAGACCCAGTACTTC.

V usage is TRBV5-1 and J usage is TRBJ2-1; TRBD2 agrees at 8 bases. In germline, CDR1 is SGHRS, CDR2 YFSETQ. This CDR3 is built from 14 residues. The V and J ends lost 6 bases and 5 bases, in that order; junction bases with no gene match: 7. CDR3 loop: CASKAGTSNNEQFF. The CDR3 DNA sequence: TGCGCCAGCAAAGCCGGGACTAGTAACAATGAGCAGTTCTTC.

This chain links TRBV2 with TRBJ2-1; the match to TRBD2 covers 12 bases. This CDR3 has 16 amino acids. Per germline, CDR1 SNHLY and CDR2 FYNNEI. Losses at the gene ends were 5 bases for V and 5 bases for J; bases not matched to a gene: 7. This chain's CDR3 is CASSTRTSGAHNEQFF. CDR3 in DNA: TGTGCCAGCAGTACTCGGACTAGCGGGGCCCACAATGAGCAGTTCTTC. The whole variable domain, remainder taken from reference TRBV2 and TRBJ2-1, is EPEVTQTPSHQVTQMGQEVILRCVPISNHLYFYWYRQILGQKVEFLVSFYNNEISEKSEIFDDQFSVERPDGSNFTLKIRSTKLEDSAMYFCASSTRTSGAHNEQFFGPGTRLTVL.

V is TRBV5-1 and J is TRBJ1-2; no reliable D call. The CDR3 is 14 residues long. Germline V gene data show CDR1 as SGHRS and CDR2 as YFSETQ. Trimming pared 3 bases from V and 4 bases from J, leaving 13 bases between. The CDR3 sequence is CASSSGGSPYGYTF. The CDR3 DNA follows: TGCGCCAGCAGCTCGGGTGGGAGTCCCTATGGCTACACCTTC. Together with reference TRBV5-1 and TRBJ1-2, the CDR3 gives the full variable domain: KAGVTQTPRYLIKTRGQQVTLSCSPISGHRSVSWYQQTPGQGLQFLFEYFSETQRNKGNFPGRFSGRQFSNSRSEMNVSTLELGDSALYLCASSSGGSPYGYTFGSGTRLTVV.

The rearrangement joins TRBV3-1 to TRBJ2-4; tentatively, D is TRBD2 (6 bases). V was pared by 8 bases and J by 7 bases, with 18 bases between. The CDR3 has 14 residues. Germline loops: CDR1 LGHDT, CDR2 YNNKEL (reference sequence). DNA for the CDR3: TGTGCCAGCTGGGGGGTTCCGAACGCGAACATTCAGTACTTC. This encodes CASWGVPNANIQYF.

This clonotype was seen a few times. The CDR3: CASSGRGNQETQYF. The DNA for the CDR3 is TGTGCCAGCAGTGGGCGGGGGAACCAAGAGACCCAGTACTTC. This chain connects TRBV12-3 or TRBV12-4 to TRBJ2-5, with 7 bases identical to TRBD2. The CDR3 has 14 residues. After removal of 5 bases from V and 0 bases from J, the junction contained 3 bases not matched to a gene.

The V call is TRBV7-2, the J call TRBJ2-1; TRBD1 is a possible D gene (5 bases). Germline lookup yields CDR1 SGHTA and CDR2 FQGNSA. V lost 1 base to trimming and J lost 6 bases, with 10 bases between them. The CDR3 contains 14 residues. The CDR3 nucleotides read TGTGCCAGCAGCTTAGGTGGGGCGCTCAATGAGCAGTTCTTC. Translating it yields CASSLGGALNEQFF.

The J gene is TRBJ2-3, the V gene TRBV4-1; 7 bases line up with TRBD1. The trim removed 2 bases at V and 2 bases at J, leaving 4 bases unmatched. Germline V lookup: CDR1 MGHRA, CDR2 YSYEKL. This CDR3 region has 15 residues. Written as DNA, the CDR3 is TGCGCCAGCAGCCAACCAGGGGGATCCACAGATACGCAGTATTTT. Protein: CASSQPGGSTDTQYF.

The genes are TRBV12-3 or TRBV12-4 and TRBJ2-5; D is unresolved. This CDR3 comprises 14 residues. V was trimmed by 2 bases and J by 2 bases, leaving 9 bases between them. CDR3 DNA: TGTGCCAGCAGTTTATATGGCAGGCAAGAGACCCAGTACTTC. It translates to CASSLYGRQETQYF.

The CDR3 loop reads CASSLPGAGMVEQYF. DNA for the CDR3: TGTGCCAGCAGTCTGCCCGGGGCAGGGATGGTAGAGCAGTACTTC. V is TRBV12-3 or TRBV12-4 and J is TRBJ2-7; D tentatively reads TRBD1 or TRBD2 (5 bases each). Trimming removed 5 bases from V and 7 bases from J, with 21 bases in between. The CDR3 is made up of 15 amino acids.

This clonotype was recorded a few times. The chain is built from TRBV12-3 or TRBV12-4 and TRBJ2-5; D remains unclear. The DNA end favors TRBJ2-7, so the J call may be wrong. This CDR3 is built from 15 residues. CDR3 DNA: TGTGCCAGCAGTTTCCGAGTATCGAGCTCCTACGAGCAGTACTTC. It codes for CASSFRVSSSYEQYF.

The table lists this clonotype with a few counts. In nucleotides, the CDR3 is TGTGCCAGCAGTCCCCTCAATGGCTACGAGCAGTACTTC. This codes for CASSPLNGYEQYF. The chain recombines TRBV6-5 with TRBJ2-7; D gene uncertain. CDR1 MNHEY and CDR2 SVGAGI come from the germline V gene. This CDR3 is 13 amino acids long. V lost 5 bases to trimming and J lost 3 bases, with 11 bases between them.

The rearrangement links TRBV19 to TRBJ1-1; no clear D gene. The V gene's germline CDR1 is LNHDA and CDR2 SQIVND (reference sequence). The CDR3 loop spans 14 amino acids. V shed 6 bases and J shed 7 bases, with 18 bases lying between them. CDR3 region: CASRIFIAHYEAFF. Here the CDR3 DNA reads TGTGCCAGTAGGATTTTTATAGCGCACTATGAAGCTTTCTTT.

The chain recombines TRBV25-1 with TRBJ2-2; D is undetermined. The ends were cut back, 0 bases at V and 5 bases at J, with 4 bases in the middle. This CDR3 spans 13 amino acids. Germline CDR1 is MGHDK and CDR2 is SYGVNS. The CDR3 DNA reads TGTGCCAGCAGTGAATATTGGACCGGGGAGCTGTTTTTT. This sequence encodes CASSEYWTGELFF.

This clonotype was observed a few times. The chain employs TRBV4-2 and TRBJ2-5; D gene ambiguous. Germline assignment: CDR1 LGHNA and CDR2 YNFKEQ. V was trimmed by 2 bases and J by 0 bases, leaving 10 bases between them. The CDR3 extends over 15 amino acids. CDR3 nucleotides: TGTGCCAGCAGCCAAAGCGCGGCCTACCAAGAGACCCAGTACTTC. It translates to CASSQSAAYQETQYF.

The chain employs TRBV12-3 or TRBV12-4 and TRBJ1-2; 7 nucleotides match TRBD1. Trimming cost V 5 bases and J 2 bases; bases outside gene matches: 8. This CDR3 contains 15 residues. The CDR3 loop reads CASSGAGGSNYGYTF. DNA of the CDR3: TGTGCCAGCAGTGGAGCAGGGGGTTCCAACTATGGCTACACCTTC.

The chain employs TRBV10-3 and TRBJ2-5, with TRBD1 identical over 8 bases. The germline V gene has CDR1 ENHRY and CDR2 SYGVKD. The CDR3 runs 18 residues. V was pared by 2 bases and J by 2 bases, with 13 bases of the junction left unmatched. The CDR3, as DNA: TGTGCCATCAGTGAGCGGAACAGACAGGGACAGGATCAAGAGACCCAGTACTTC. This translates into CAISERNRQGQDQETQYF.